This TCR beta chain originates from a study of T-cell reconstitution after alpha-beta-depleted transplantation in children. V was shortened by 2 bases and J by 5 bases, with 9 bases between the two germline ends. Germline values: CDR1 MNHNY, CDR2 SVGAGI (reference sequence). The CDR3 extends over 13 amino acids. General study findings and limits: In patients about two months after transplant, alpha-beta T cells reportedly arose from several hundred expanded graft clones. The main origin of T-cell counts and diversity one year after transplant was newly produced T cells.

On this clonotype itself: Its antigen remains unidentified.

It was with unique molecular identifiers that the TCRbeta library was prepared. TCRdb re-derived calls from the PCR reads in MiXCR, one entry per CDR3 protein. The sample lists about 980,000 distinct CDR3 sequences, about 29% occurring once. The gene calls are TRBV6-6 and TRBJ2-5; D not resolved. The receptor was derived from a boy less than two years old who had a stem cell transplant for SCID, so the T cells may come from the graft donor. Sequenced here: PBMCs, mostly from graft donor cells, sampled 360 days after TCRalphabeta/CD19-depleted stem cell transplant. In DNA, the CDR3 is TGTGCCAGCAGTTACGACCCACGTGAGACCCAGTACTTC. Amino acids: CASSYDPRETQYF.